This T cell receptor (beta chain) was recovered during a study of blood T cell repertoires in COVID-19. Grouping used clinical history reported by participants in a survey and questionnaire. Each exposed participant met a COVID-19 case in the 2 weeks preceding study entry. In the original analysis: Scientists estimated how many nucleated cells there were by amplifying reference gene primers. Assay used: immunoSEQ multiplex PCR; TCRdb lists only in-frame clones, some missing. V, J and clone size are those of that table, while D and trimming were read from the DNA. The profile shows 250,000 or so clones, 70% to 90% of them singletons. V was pared by 3 bases and J by 0 bases, with 9 bases between. The germline V gene encodes CDR1 LNHDA and CDR2 SQIVND (reference sequence). This CDR3 contains 15 residues.

The clonotype comes from a woman between 50 and 59 years old who had been exposed to COVID-19. V and J are TRBV19 and TRBJ1-3; D gene unclear. Sequenced sample: PBMCs or T cells enriched from blood (not recorded which). Here the CDR3 reads CASSIGRSSGNTIYF. In DNA form, the CDR3 reads TGTGCCAGTAGTATTGGGAGGAGCTCTGGAAACACCATATATTTT.